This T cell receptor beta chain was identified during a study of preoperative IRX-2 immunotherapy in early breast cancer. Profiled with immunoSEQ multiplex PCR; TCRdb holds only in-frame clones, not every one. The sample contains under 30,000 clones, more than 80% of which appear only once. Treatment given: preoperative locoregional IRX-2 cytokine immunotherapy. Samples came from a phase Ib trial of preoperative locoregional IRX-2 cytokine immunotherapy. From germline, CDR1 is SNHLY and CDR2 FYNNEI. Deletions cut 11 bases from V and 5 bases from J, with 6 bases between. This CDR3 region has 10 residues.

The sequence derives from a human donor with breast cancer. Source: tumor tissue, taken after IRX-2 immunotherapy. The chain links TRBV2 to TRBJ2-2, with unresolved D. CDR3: CAGFTGELFF. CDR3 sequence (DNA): TGTGCCGGATTTACCGGGGAGCTGTTTTTT. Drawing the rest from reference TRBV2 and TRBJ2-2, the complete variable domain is EPEVTQTPSHQVTQMGQEVILRCVPISNHLYFYWYRQILGQKVEFLVSFYNNEISEKSEIFDDQFSVERPDGSNFTLKIRSTKLEDSAMYFCAGFTGELFFGEGSRLTVL.